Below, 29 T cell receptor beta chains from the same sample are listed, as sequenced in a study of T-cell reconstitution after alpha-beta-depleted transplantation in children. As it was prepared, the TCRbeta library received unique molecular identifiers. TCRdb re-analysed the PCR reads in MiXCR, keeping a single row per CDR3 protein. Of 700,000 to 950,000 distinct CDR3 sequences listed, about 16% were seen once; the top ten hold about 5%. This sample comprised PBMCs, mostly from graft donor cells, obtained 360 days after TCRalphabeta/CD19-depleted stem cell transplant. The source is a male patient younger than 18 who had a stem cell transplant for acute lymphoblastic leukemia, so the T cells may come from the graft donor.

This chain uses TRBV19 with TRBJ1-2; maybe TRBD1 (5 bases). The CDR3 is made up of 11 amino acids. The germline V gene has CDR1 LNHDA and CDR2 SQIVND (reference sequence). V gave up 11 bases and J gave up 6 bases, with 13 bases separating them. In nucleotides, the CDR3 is TGTGCCGGAGGTACAGGAGATGGCTACACCTTC. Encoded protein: CAGGTGDGYTF.

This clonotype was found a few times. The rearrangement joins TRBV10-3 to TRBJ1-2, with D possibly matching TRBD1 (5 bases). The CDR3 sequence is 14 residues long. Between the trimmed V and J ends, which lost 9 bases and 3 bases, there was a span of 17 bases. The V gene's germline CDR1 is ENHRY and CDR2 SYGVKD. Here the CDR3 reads CAIRQGAIYYGYTF. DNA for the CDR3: TGTGCCATACGCCAGGGAGCTATTTACTATGGCTACACCTTC.

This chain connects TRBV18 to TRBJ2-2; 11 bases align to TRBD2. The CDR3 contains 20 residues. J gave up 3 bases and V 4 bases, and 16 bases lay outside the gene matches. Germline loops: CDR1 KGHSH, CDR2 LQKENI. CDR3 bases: TGTGCCAGCTCACACTACCGCCCCACTACTAGCGGGAGTTACACCGGGGAGCTGTTTTTT. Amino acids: CASSHYRPTTSGSYTGELFF. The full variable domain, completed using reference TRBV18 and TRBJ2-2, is NAGVMQNPRHLVRRRGQEARLRCSPMKGHSHVYWYRQLPEEGLKFMVYLQKENIIDESGMPKERFSAEFPKEGPSILRIQQVVRGDSAAYFCASSHYRPTTSGSYTGELFFGEGSRLTVL.

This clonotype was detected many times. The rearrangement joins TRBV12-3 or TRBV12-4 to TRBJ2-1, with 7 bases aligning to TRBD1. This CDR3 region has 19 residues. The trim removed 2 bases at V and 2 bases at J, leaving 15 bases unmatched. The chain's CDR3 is CASSLIGHKQGYPYNEQFF. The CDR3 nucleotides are TGTGCCAGCAGTTTAATAGGGCATAAACAGGGGTATCCCTACAATGAGCAGTTCTTC.

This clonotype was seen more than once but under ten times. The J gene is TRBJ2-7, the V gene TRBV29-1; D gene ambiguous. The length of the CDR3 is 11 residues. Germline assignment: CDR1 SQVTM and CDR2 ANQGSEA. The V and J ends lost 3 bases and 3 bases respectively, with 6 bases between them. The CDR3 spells CSVDPGYEQYF. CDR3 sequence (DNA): TGCAGCGTTGATCCCGGCTACGAGCAGTACTTC.

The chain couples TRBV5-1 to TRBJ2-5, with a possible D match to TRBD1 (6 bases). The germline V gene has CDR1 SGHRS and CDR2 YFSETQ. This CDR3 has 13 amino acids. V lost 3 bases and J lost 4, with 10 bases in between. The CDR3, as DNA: TGCGCCAGCAGCTATATAGGGGGAGAGACCCAGTACTTC. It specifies CASSYIGGETQYF.

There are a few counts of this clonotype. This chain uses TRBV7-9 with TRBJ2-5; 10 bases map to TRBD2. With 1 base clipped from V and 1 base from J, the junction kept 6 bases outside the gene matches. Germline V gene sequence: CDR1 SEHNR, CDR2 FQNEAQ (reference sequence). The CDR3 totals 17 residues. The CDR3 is CASSLVSTSGRQETQYF. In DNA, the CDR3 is TGTGCCAGCAGCTTAGTGTCGACTAGCGGGCGCCAAGAGACCCAGTACTTC.

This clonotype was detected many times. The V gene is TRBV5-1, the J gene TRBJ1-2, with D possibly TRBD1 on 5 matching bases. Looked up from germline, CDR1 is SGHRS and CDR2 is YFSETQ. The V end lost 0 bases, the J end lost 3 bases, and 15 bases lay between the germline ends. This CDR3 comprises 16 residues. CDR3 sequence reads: CASSLDAGYFDYGYTF. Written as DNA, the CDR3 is TGCGCCAGCAGCTTGGACGCAGGGTATTTTGACTATGGCTACACCTTC. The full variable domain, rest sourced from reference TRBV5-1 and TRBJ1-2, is KAGVTQTPRYLIKTRGQQVTLSCSPISGHRSVSWYQQTPGQGLQFLFEYFSETQRNKGNFPGRFSGRQFSNSRSEMNVSTLELGDSALYLCASSLDAGYFDYGYTFGSGTRLTVV.

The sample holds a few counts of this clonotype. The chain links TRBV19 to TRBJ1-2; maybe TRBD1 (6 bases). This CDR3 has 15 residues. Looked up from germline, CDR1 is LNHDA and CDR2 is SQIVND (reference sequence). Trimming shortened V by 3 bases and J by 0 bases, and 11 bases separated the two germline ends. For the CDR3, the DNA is TGTGCCAGTAGTATGCAGGGGATCTCTAACTATGGCTACACCTTC. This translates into CASSMQGISNYGYTF.

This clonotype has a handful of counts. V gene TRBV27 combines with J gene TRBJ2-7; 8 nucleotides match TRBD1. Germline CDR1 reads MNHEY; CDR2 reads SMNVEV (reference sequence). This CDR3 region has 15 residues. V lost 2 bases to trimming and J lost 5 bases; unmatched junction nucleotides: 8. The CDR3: CASSLGRTGYHEQYF. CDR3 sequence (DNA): TGTGCCAGCAGTTTAGGCCGGACAGGGTACCACGAGCAGTACTTC.

CDR3 in amino acids: CASSQGPRLAGPLDEQFF. The CDR3 DNA reads as TGCGCCAGCAGCCAAGGTCCCCGACTAGCGGGACCGTTGGATGAGCAGTTCTTC. The V call is TRBV4-1, the J call TRBJ2-1, with TRBD2 matching 11 bases. Germline V gene data show CDR1 as MGHRA and CDR2 as YSYEKL. CDR3 size: 18 residues. Trimming removed 1 base from V and 8 bases from J; junction bases left unmatched: 13.

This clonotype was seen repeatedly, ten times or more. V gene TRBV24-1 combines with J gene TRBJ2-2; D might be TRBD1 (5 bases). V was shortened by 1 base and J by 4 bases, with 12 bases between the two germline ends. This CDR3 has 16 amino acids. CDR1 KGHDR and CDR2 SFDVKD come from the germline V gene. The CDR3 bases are TGTGCCACCAGTGATTTTCGACAGCCTACCACCGGGGAGCTGTTTTTT. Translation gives CATSDFRQPTTGELFF.

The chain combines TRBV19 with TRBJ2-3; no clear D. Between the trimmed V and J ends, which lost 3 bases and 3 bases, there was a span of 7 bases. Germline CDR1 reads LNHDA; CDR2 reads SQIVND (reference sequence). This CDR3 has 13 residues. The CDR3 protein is CASSMGSTDTQYF. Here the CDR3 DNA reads TGTGCCAGTAGTATGGGCTCTACAGATACGCAGTATTTT.

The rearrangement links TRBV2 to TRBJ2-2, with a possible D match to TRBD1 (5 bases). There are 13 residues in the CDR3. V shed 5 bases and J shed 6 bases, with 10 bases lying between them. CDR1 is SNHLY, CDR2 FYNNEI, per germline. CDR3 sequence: CASSPGIPGELFF. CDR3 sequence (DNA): TGTGCCAGCAGTCCAGGGATTCCCGGGGAGCTGTTTTTT.

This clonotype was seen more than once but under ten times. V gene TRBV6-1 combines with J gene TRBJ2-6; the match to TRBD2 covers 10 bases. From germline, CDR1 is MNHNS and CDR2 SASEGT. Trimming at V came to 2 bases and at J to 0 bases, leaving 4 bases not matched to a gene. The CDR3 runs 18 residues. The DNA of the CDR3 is TGTGCCAGCAGTGAAAGGCTAGCGGGAGCCTCTGGGGCCAACGTCCTGACTTTC. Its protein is CASSERLAGASGANVLTF.

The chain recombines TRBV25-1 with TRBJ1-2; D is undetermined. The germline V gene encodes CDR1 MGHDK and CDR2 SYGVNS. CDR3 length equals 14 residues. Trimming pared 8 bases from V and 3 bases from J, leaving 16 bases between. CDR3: CASVGGREDYGYTF. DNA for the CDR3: TGTGCCAGCGTCGGTGGGCGGGAAGACTATGGCTACACCTTC.

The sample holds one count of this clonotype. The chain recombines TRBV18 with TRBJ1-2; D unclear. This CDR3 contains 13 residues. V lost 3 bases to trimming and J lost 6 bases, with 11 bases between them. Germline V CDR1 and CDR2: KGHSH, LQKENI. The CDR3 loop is CASSPQVSDGYTF. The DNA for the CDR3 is TGTGCCAGCTCACCGCAGGTGTCGGATGGCTACACCTTC.

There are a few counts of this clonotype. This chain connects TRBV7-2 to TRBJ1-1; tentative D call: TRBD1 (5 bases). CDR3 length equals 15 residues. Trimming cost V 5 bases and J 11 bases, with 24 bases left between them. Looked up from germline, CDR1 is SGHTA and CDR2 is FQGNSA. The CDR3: CASSVHRRDWRGAFF. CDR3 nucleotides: TGTGCCAGCAGCGTCCACAGGAGGGACTGGCGAGGGGCTTTCTTT.

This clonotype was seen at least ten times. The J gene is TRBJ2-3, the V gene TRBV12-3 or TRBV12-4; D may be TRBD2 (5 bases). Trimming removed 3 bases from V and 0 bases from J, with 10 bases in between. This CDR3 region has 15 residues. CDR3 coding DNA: TGTGCCAGCAGTTTCCGGACTGCTAGCACAGATACGCAGTATTTT. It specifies CASSFRTASTDTQYF.

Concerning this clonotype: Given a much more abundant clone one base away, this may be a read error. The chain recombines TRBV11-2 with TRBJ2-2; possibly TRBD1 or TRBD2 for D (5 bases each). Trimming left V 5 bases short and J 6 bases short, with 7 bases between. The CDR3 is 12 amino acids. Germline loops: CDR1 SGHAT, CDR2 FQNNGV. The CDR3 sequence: CASSRGAGELFF. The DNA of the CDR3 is TGTGCCAGCAGCCGGGGCGCCGGGGAGCTGTTTTTT.

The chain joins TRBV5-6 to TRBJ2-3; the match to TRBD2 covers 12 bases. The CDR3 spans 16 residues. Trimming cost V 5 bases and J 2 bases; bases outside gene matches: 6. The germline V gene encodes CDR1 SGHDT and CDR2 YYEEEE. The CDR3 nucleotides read TGTGCCAGCAGACTTGGACTAGCGGGGTACACAGATACGCAGTATTTT. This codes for CASRLGLAGYTDTQYF.

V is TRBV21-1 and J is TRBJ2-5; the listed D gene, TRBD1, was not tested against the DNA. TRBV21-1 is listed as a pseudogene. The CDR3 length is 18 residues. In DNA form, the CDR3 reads TGTGCCAGCAGCAAAGAGGGATTGACAGGGATGAACGCGGAGACCCAGTACTTC. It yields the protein CASSKEGLTGMNAETQYF.

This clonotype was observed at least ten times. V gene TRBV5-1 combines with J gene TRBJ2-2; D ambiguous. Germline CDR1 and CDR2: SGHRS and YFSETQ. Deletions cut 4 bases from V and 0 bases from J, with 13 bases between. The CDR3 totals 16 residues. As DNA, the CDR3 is TGCGCCAGCAGCATCCGCACTACCCCGAACACCGGGGAGCTGTTTTTT. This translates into CASSIRTTPNTGELFF.

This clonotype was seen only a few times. Here the CDR3 reads CASSQQDRNYGYTF. The CDR3 nucleotides read TGCGCCAGCAGCCAGCAAGACAGAAACTATGGCTACACCTTC. This chain joins TRBV4-1 and TRBJ1-2, with D possibly TRBD1 on 5 matching bases. V dropped 3 bases and J dropped 2 bases, with 10 bases sitting between them. From germline, CDR1 is MGHRA and CDR2 YSYEKL. This CDR3 has 14 residues.

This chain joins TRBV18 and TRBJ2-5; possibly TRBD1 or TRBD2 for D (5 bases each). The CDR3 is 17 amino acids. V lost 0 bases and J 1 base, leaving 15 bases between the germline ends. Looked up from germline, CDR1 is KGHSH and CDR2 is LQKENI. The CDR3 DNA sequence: TGTGCCAGCTCACCACCATCGGGAATGGGACCCCAAGAGACCCAGTACTTC. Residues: CASSPPSGMGPQETQYF.

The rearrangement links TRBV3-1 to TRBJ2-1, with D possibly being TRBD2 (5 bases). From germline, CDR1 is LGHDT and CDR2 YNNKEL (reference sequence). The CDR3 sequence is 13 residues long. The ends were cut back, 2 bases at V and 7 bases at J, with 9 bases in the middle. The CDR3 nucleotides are TGTGCCAGCAGCCAACCACCGGGGAATGAGCAGTTCTTC. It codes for CASSQPPGNEQFF.

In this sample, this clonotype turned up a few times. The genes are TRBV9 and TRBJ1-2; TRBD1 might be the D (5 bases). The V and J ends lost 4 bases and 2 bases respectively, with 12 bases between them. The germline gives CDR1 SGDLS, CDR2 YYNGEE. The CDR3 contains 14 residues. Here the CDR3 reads CASSPHEGNYGYTF. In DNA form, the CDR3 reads TGTGCCAGCAGCCCCCACGAGGGGAACTATGGCTACACCTTC. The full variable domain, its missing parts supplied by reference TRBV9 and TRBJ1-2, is DSGVTQTPKHLITATGQRVTLRCSPRSGDLSVYWYQQSLDQGLQFLIQYYNGEERAKGNILERFSAQQFPDLHSELNLSSLELGDSALYFCASSPHEGNYGYTFGSGTRLTVV.

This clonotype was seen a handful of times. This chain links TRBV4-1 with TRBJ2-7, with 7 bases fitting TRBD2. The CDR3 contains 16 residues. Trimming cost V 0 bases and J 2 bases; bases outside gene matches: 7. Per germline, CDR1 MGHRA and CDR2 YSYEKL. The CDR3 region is CASSQDRGDPAYEQYF. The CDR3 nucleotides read TGCGCCAGCAGCCAAGATCGGGGGGATCCCGCCTACGAGCAGTACTTC.

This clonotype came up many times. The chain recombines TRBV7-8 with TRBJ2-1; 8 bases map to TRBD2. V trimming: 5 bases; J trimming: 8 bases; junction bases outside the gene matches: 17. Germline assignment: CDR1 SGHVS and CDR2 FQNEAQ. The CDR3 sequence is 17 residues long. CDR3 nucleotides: TGTGCCAGCAGCCCGTTGACCGGGACTAGGAATGGGGATGAGCAGTTCTTC. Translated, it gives CASSPLTGTRNGDEQFF.